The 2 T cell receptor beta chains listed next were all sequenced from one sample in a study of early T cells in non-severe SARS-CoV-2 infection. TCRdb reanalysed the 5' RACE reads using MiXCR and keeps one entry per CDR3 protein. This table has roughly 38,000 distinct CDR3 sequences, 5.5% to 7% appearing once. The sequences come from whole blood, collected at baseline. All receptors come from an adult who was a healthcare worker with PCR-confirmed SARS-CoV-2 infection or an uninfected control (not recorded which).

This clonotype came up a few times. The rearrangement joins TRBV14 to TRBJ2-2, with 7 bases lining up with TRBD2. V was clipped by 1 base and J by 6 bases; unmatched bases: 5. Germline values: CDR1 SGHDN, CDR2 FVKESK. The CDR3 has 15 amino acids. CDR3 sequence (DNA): TGTGCCAGCAGCCAAGGTGCGGGAGTCGCCGGGGAGCTGTTTTTT. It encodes CASSQGAGVAGELFF.

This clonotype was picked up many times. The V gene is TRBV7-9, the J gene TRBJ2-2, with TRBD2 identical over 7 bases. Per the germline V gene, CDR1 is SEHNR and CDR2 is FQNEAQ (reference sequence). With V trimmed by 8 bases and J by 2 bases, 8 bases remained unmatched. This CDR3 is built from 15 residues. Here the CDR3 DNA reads TGTGCCAGCGTTAGAAGCGGGGCCAACACCGGGGAGCTGTTTTTT. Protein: CASVRSGANTGELFF.